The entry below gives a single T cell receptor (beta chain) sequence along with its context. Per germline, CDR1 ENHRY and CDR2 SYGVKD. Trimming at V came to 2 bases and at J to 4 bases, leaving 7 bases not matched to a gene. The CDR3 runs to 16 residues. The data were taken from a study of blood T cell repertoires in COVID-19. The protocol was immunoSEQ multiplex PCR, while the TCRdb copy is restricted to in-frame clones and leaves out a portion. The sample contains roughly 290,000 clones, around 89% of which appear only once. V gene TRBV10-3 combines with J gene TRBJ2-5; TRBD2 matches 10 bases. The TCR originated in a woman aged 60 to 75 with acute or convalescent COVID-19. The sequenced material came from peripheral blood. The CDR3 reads CAISEGLAGAGETQYF. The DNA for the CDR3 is TGTGCCATCAGTGAGGGGCTAGCGGGAGCGGGAGAGACCCAGTACTTC.